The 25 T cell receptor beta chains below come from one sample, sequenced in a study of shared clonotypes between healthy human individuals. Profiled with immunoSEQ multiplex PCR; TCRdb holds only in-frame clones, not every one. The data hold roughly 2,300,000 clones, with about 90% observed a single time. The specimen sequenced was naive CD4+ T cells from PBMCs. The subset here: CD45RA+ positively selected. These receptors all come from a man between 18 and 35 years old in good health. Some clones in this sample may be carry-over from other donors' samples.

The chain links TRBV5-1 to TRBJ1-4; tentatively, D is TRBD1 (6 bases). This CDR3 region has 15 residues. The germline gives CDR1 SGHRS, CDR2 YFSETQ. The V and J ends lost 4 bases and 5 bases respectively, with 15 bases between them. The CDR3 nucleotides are TGCGCCAGCAGCGGAGGCGCAGGGGTGAATGAAAAACTGTTTTTT. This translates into CASSGGAGVNEKLFF.

The CDR3 nucleotides are TGTGCCAGCAGAAAACTCGGCGGGACAGGGCATTACGAGCAGTACTTC. This sequence encodes CASRKLGGTGHYEQYF. The rearrangement uses TRBV11-2 and TRBJ2-7; 9 bases align to TRBD1. The CDR3 is 16 residues long. V lost 6 bases, J lost 4 bases, and 13 bases stayed unmatched. Germline-derived CDR1 and CDR2 are SGHAT and FQNNGV. The whole variable domain, remainder taken from reference TRBV11-2 and TRBJ2-7, is EAGVAQSPRYKIIEKRQSVAFWCNPISGHATLYWYQQILGQGPKLLIQFQNNGVVDDSQLPKDRFSAERLKGVDSTLKIQPAKLEDSAVYLCASRKLGGTGHYEQYFGPGTRLTVT.

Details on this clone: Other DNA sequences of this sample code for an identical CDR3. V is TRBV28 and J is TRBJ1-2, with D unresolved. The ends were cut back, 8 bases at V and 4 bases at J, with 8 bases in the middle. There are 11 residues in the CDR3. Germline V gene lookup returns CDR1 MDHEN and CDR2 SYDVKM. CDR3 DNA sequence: TGTGCCAGCGGCCAGAGCTATGGCTACACCTTC. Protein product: CASGQSYGYTF.

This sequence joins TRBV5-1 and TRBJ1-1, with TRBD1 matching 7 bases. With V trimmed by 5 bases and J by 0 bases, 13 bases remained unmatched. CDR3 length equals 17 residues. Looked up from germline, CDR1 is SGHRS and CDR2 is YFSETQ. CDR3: CASSTGTATLLNTEAFF. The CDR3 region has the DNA TGCGCCAGCAGTACCGGGACAGCTACATTATTGAACACTGAAGCTTTCTTT.

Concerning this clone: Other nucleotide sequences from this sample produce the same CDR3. CDR3 DNA sequence: TGTGCCAGCAGCTCGGACAGCAATGAGCAGTTCTTC. Residues: CASSSDSNEQFF. This rearrangement joins TRBV28 to TRBJ2-1; D possibly corresponds to TRBD1 (6 bases). V lost 6 bases, J lost 6 bases, and 9 bases lay in between. CDR1 and CDR2 (germline): MDHEN, SYDVKM. The CDR3 sequence is 12 residues long.

The CDR3 reads CASSLRPGEGYGYTF. Here the CDR3 DNA reads TGTGCCAGCAGTTTACGTCCAGGGGAGGGCTATGGCTACACCTTC. This chain connects TRBV28 to TRBJ1-2; a possible D gene is TRBD1 (6 bases). V shed 2 bases and J shed 4 bases, with 14 bases lying between them. The CDR3 runs 15 residues. Germline CDR1 and CDR2: MDHEN and SYDVKM.

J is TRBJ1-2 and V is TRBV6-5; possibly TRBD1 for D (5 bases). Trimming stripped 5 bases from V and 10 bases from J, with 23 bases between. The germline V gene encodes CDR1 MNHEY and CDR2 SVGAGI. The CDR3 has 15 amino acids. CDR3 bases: TGTGCCAGCAGTAGCCCCCGGGAGGGCAGGGATGACTACACCTTC. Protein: CASSSPREGRDDYTF.

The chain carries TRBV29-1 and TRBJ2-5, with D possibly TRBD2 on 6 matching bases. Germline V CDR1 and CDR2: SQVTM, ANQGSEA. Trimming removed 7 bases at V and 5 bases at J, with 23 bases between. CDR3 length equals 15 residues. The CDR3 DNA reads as TGCAGCGCTCGGGGGTGGGGAACTAGTCTGGAGACCCAGTACTTC. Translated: CSARGWGTSLETQYF. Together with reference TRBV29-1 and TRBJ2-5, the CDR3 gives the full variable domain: SAVISQKPSRDICQRGTSLTIQCQVDSQVTMMFWYRQQPGQSLTLIATANQGSEATYESGFVIDKFPISRPNLTFSTLTVSNMSPEDSSIYLCSARGWGTSLETQYFGPGTRLLVL.

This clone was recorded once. The CDR3, as DNA: TGTGCCAGCAGCCTCACCGGGACAGGCTATGGCTACACCTTC. The encoded protein is CASSLTGTGYGYTF. The chain recombines TRBV7-9 with TRBJ1-2; TRBD1 aligns across 8 bases. V shed 5 bases and J 4 bases; nucleotides not matched to a gene: 6. Germline V lookup: CDR1 SEHNR, CDR2 FQNEAQ (reference sequence). The CDR3 covers 14 residues.

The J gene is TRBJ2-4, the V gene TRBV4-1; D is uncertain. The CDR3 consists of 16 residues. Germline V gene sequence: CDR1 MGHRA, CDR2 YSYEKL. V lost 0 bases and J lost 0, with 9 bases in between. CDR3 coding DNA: TGCGCCAGCAGCCAAGAAAACCTAATAGCCAAAAACATTCAGTACTTC. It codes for CASSQENLIAKNIQYF.

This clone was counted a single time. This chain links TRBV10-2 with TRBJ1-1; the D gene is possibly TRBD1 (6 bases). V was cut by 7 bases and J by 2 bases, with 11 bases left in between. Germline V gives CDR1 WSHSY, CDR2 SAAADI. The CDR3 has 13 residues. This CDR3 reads CASTQGRNTEAFF. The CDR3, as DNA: TGCGCCAGCACCCAGGGGAGAAACACTGAAGCTTTCTTT.

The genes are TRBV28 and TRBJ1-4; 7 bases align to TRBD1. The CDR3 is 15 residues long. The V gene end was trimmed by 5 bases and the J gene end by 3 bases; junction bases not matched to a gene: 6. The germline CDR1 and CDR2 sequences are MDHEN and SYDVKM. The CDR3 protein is CASSTTGEANEKLFF. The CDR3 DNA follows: TGTGCCAGCAGTACAACAGGGGAGGCTAATGAAAAACTGTTTTTT.

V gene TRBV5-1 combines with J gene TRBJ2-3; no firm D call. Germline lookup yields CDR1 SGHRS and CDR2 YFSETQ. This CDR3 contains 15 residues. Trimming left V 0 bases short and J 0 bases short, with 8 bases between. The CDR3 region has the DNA TGCGCCAGCAGCTTGGATTCAGCTAGCACAGATACGCAGTATTTT. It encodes CASSLDSASTDTQYF. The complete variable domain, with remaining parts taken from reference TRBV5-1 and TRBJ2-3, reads KAGVTQTPRYLIKTRGQQVTLSCSPISGHRSVSWYQQTPGQGLQFLFEYFSETQRNKGNFPGRFSGRQFSNSRSEMNVSTLELGDSALYLCASSLDSASTDTQYFGPGTRLTVL.

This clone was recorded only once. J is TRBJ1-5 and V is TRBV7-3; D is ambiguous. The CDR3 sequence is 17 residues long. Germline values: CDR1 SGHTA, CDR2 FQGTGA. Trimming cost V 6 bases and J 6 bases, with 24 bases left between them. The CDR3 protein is CASSPSAYRRVGQPQHF. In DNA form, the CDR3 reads TGTGCCAGCAGTCCAAGCGCGTATCGGCGGGTAGGTCAGCCCCAGCATTTT.

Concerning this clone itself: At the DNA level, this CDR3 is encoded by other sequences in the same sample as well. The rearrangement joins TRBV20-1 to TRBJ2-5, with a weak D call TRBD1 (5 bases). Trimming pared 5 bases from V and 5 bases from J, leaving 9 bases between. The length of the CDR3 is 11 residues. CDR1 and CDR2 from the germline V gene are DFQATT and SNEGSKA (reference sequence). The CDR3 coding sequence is TGCAGTGCTCGACAGTCGGAGACCCAGTACTTC. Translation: CSARQSETQYF.

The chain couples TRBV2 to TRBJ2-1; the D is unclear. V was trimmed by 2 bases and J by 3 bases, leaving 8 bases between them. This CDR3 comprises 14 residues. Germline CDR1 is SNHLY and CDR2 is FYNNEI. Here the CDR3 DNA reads TGTGCCAGCAGTGAAATGGCCGACTACAATGAGCAGTTCTTC. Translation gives CASSEMADYNEQFF.

Here the CDR3 reads CASSPRTSDYNEQFF. As DNA, the CDR3 is TGTGCCAGCAGTCCCCGGACTAGCGATTACAATGAGCAGTTCTTC. The chain has TRBV28 and TRBJ2-1; TRBD2 agrees at 9 bases. The germline V gene has CDR1 MDHEN and CDR2 SYDVKM. V trimming: 5 bases; J trimming: 4 bases; junction bases outside the gene matches: 6. This CDR3 region has 15 residues.

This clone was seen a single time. The CDR3 here is CASSVVGTSGRTNEQFF. For the CDR3, the DNA is TGTGCCAGCAGCGTAGTAGGGACTAGCGGGAGGACGAATGAGCAGTTCTTC. The chain carries TRBV9 and TRBJ2-1; TRBD2 agrees at 15 bases. Germline values: CDR1 SGDLS, CDR2 YYNGEE. CDR3 size: 17 residues. V trimming: 0 bases; J trimming: 7 bases; junction bases outside the gene matches: 5.

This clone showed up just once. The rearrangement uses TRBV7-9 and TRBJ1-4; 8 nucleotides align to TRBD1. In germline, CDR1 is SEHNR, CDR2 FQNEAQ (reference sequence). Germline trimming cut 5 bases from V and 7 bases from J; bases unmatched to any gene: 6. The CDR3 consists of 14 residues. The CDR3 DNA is TGTGCCAGCAGCATTGGACAGGGTCTTGAAAAACTGTTTTTT. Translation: CASSIGQGLEKLFF.

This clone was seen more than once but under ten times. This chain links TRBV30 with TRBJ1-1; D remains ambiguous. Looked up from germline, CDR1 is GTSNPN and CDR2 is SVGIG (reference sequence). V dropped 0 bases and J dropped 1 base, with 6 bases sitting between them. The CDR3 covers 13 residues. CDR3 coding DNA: TGTGCCTGGAGTGTATCTACGAACACTGAAGCTTTCTTT. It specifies CAWSVSTNTEAFF.

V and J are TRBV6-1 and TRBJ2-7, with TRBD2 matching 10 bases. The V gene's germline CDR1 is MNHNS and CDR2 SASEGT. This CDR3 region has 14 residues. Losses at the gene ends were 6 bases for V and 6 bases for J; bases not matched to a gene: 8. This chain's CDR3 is CASRILAGRSEQYF. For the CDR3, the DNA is TGTGCCAGCAGGATACTAGCGGGACGCTCCGAGCAGTACTTC.

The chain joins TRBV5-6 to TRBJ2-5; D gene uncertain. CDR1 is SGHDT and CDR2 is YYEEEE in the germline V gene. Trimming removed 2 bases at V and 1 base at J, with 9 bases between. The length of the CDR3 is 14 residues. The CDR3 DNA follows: TGTGCCAGCAGCTTTTTCGCCGGCCAAGAGACCCAGTACTTC. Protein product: CASSFFAGQETQYF.

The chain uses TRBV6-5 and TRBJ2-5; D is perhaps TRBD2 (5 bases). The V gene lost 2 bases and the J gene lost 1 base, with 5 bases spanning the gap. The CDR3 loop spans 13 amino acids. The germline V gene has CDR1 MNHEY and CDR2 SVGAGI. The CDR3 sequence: CASSYLAQETQYF. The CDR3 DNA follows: TGTGCCAGCAGTTACCTAGCCCAAGAGACCCAGTACTTC.

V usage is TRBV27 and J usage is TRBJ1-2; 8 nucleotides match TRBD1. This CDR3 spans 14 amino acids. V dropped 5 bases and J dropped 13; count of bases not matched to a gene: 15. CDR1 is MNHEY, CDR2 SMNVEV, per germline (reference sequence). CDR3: CASSDVWTGRSLTF. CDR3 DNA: TGTGCCAGCAGTGATGTATGGACAGGGAGATCCCTCACCTTC.

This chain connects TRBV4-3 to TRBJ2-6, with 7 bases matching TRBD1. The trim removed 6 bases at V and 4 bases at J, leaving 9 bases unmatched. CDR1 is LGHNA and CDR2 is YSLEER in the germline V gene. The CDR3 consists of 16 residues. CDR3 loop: CASRTGSLGGANVLTF. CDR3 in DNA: TGCGCCAGCAGGACAGGGTCTCTTGGGGGGGCCAACGTCCTGACTTTC.